Listed below are T cell receptor beta chains from one sample, sequenced in a study of T cell responses to AZD1222 COVID-19 vaccine. Libraries were prepared by immunoSEQ multiplex PCR; TCRdb keeps only in-frame clonotypes and omits some of them. The data show roughly 140,000 clones, 70% to 90% seen once. The sample here was peripheral blood, taken on day 0 of AZD1222 vaccination. The receptors were sampled from an adult in good health. Both conserved end residues are part of each CDR3. A D gene is named only where the DNA matches it firmly. Some rows mark clone size as missing; the rest say once, few, many or name a class of expanded clone.

abundance: -
j_gene: TRBJ2-7
v_gene: TRBV27
d_gene: -
CDR3aa: CASSDKGAYEQYF
CDR3nt: TGTGCCAGCAGCGATAAGGGGGCCTACGAGCAGTACTTC

abundance: -
j_gene: TRBJ2-2
v_gene: TRBV10-3
d_gene: TRBD2
CDR3aa: CAISSTSGVNTGELFF
CDR3nt: TGTGCCATCAGCTCAACTAGCGGAGTGAACACCGGGGAGCTGTTTTTT

abundance: -
j_gene: TRBJ2-3
v_gene: TRBV18
d_gene: TRBD2
CDR3aa: CASSPPLRGRSTDTQYF
CDR3nt: TGTGCCAGCTCACCACCATTACGCGGGAGAAGCACAGATACGCAGTATTTT

abundance: -
j_gene: TRBJ1-4
v_gene: TRBV5-1
d_gene: -
CDR3aa: CASSLAGGDEKLFF
CDR3nt: TGCGCCAGCAGCTTGGCGGGTGGGGATGAAAAACTGTTTTTT

abundance: -
j_gene: TRBJ2-7
v_gene: TRBV7-8
d_gene: -
CDR3aa: CASSRTGGGLYEQYF
CDR3nt: TGTGCCAGCAGCCGGACGGGGGGCGGACTCTACGAGCAGTACTTC

abundance: -
j_gene: TRBJ2-1
v_gene: TRBV6-6
d_gene: TRBD2
CDR3aa: CASSLAGGPGEQFF
CDR3nt: TGTGCCAGCAGTCTAGCGGGAGGGCCCGGTGAGCAGTTCTTC

abundance: few
j_gene: TRBJ2-1
v_gene: TRBV12-5
d_gene: -
CDR3aa: CASGSSSYNEQFF
CDR3nt: TGTGCTAGTGGCTCATCATCCTACAATGAGCAGTTCTTC

abundance: -
j_gene: TRBJ2-5
v_gene: TRBV6-5
d_gene: -
CDR3aa: CASSYSPVQETQYF
CDR3nt: TGTGCCAGCAGTTACTCACCCGTACAAGAGACCCAGTACTTC

abundance: -
j_gene: TRBJ1-1
v_gene: TRBV2
d_gene: -
CDR3aa: CASRQDRGGKGHTEAFF
CDR3nt: TGTGCCAGCAGGCAAGATAGGGGGGGAAAGGGACACACTGAAGCTTTCTTT

abundance: -
j_gene: TRBJ1-6
v_gene: TRBV6-5
d_gene: -
CDR3aa: CASTSGGRDSPLHF
CDR3nt: TGTGCCAGCACGTCGGGAGGAAGAGATTCACCCCTCCACTTT

abundance: -
j_gene: TRBJ1-2
v_gene: TRBV29-1
d_gene: TRBD1
CDR3aa: CSGYSGTANYGYTF
CDR3nt: TGCAGCGGGTACTCAGGGACAGCTAACTATGGCTACACCTTC

abundance: -
j_gene: TRBJ2-2
v_gene: TRBV24-1
d_gene: -
CDR3aa: CAPRYGLTDSGELFF
CDR3nt: TGTGCCCCTCGTTACGGGTTAACCGATTCCGGGGAGCTGTTTTTT

abundance: few
j_gene: TRBJ1-1
v_gene: TRBV7-2
d_gene: TRBD1
CDR3aa: CASSLLQGRANTEAFF
CDR3nt: TGTGCCAGCAGCCTATTACAGGGGCGGGCGAACACTGAAGCTTTCTTT

abundance: -
j_gene: TRBJ1-4
v_gene: TRBV5-1
d_gene: TRBD1
CDR3aa: CASSIGTGVNEKLFF
CDR3nt: TGCGCCAGCAGCATTGGGACAGGGGTTAATGAAAAACTGTTTTTT

abundance: -
j_gene: TRBJ1-1
v_gene: TRBV28
d_gene: -
CDR3aa: CASSRNFQNTEAFF
CDR3nt: TGTGCCAGCAGTCGTAATTTCCAGAACACTGAAGCTTTCTTT

abundance: -
j_gene: TRBJ1-2
v_gene: TRBV18
d_gene: -
CDR3aa: CASSKLLGAEDYGYTF
CDR3nt: TGTGCCAGCTCAAAGCTCCTCGGAGCGGAAGACTATGGCTACACCTTC

abundance: -
j_gene: TRBJ1-2
v_gene: TRBV15
d_gene: -
CDR3aa: CATTGEANYGYTF
CDR3nt: TGTGCCACCACAGGGGAAGCTAACTATGGCTACACCTTC

abundance: once
j_gene: TRBJ2-1
v_gene: TRBV27
d_gene: TRBD2
CDR3aa: CASSPGGSSYNEQFF
CDR3nt: TGTGCCAGCAGCCCGGGCGGGAGCTCCTACAATGAGCAGTTCTTC

abundance: -
j_gene: TRBJ2-3
v_gene: TRBV4-2
d_gene: TRBD2
CDR3aa: CASSPGTSGGTDTQYF
CDR3nt: TGTGCCAGCAGCCCAGGGACTAGCGGAGGCACAGATACGCAGTATTTT

abundance: -
j_gene: TRBJ1-5
v_gene: TRBV28
d_gene: -
CDR3aa: CASNLPAQPQHF
CDR3nt: TGTGCCAGCAATCTCCCAGCGCAGCCCCAGCATTTT

abundance: -
j_gene: TRBJ1-1
v_gene: TRBV28
d_gene: -
CDR3aa: CASSSGREGAFF
CDR3nt: TGTGCCAGCAGCTCAGGGAGGGAAGGAGCTTTCTTT

abundance: -
j_gene: TRBJ1-4
v_gene: TRBV20-1
d_gene: -
CDR3aa: CSASRAEKLFF
CDR3nt: TGCAGTGCTAGCCGGGCGGAAAAACTGTTTTTT

abundance: few
j_gene: TRBJ2-6
v_gene: TRBV14
d_gene: -
CDR3aa: CASSSRRGTASSGANVLTF
CDR3nt: TGTGCCAGCAGCTCACGGCGAGGGACTGCAAGCTCTGGGGCCAACGTCCTGACTTTC

abundance: -
j_gene: TRBJ2-1
v_gene: TRBV27
d_gene: -
CDR3aa: CASSSPSGGYNEQFF
CDR3nt: TGTGCCAGCAGTTCCCCCTCTGGAGGCTACAATGAGCAGTTCTTC

abundance: few
j_gene: TRBJ2-7
v_gene: TRBV5-4
d_gene: TRBD1
CDR3aa: CASSSPGQGNEQYF
CDR3nt: TGTGCCAGCAGCTCCCCGGGACAGGGTAACGAGCAGTACTTC

abundance: -
j_gene: TRBJ2-7
v_gene: TRBV28
d_gene: TRBD1
CDR3aa: CASRTGVSYEQYF
CDR3nt: TGTGCCAGCCGGACAGGCGTCTCCTACGAGCAGTACTTC

abundance: -
j_gene: TRBJ1-3
v_gene: TRBV19
d_gene: -
CDR3aa: CASSIEVASWAGNTIYF
CDR3nt: TGTGCCAGTAGTATAGAGGTAGCCTCGTGGGCGGGAAACACCATATATTTT

abundance: -
j_gene: TRBJ2-7
v_gene: TRBV5-1
d_gene: -
CDR3aa: CASSPAPGSTYEQYF
CDR3nt: TGCGCCAGCAGCCCCGCCCCGGGGTCAACCTACGAGCAGTACTTC

abundance: -
j_gene: TRBJ1-2
v_gene: TRBV10-3
d_gene: -
CDR3aa: CAISDGGRGGYGYTF
CDR3nt: TGTGCCATCAGTGACGGGGGCAGAGGTGGCTATGGCTACACCTTC

abundance: once
j_gene: TRBJ2-1
v_gene: TRBV11-3
d_gene: -
CDR3aa: CASSSRESTQFF
CDR3nt: TGTGCCAGCAGCTCACGGGAGTCTACGCAGTTCTTC

abundance: -
j_gene: TRBJ1-1
v_gene: TRBV6-1
d_gene: -
CDR3aa: CASSEAGGAMNTEAFF
CDR3nt: TGTGCCAGCAGTGAAGCGGGGGGGGCCATGAACACTGAAGCTTTCTTT

abundance: -
j_gene: TRBJ1-1
v_gene: TRBV12-3/TRBV12-4
d_gene: -
CDR3aa: CASSRTGPTEAFF
CDR3nt: TGTGCCAGCAGCCGAACAGGGCCCACTGAAGCTTTCTTT

abundance: -
j_gene: TRBJ1-1
v_gene: TRBV18
d_gene: -
CDR3aa: CASSPSTIGEAFF
CDR3nt: TGTGCCAGCTCACCATCCACCATCGGGGAAGCTTTCTTT

abundance: -
j_gene: TRBJ2-2
v_gene: TRBV5-1
d_gene: -
CDR3aa: CASRGEANTGELFF
CDR3nt: TGCGCCAGCAGAGGGGAAGCCAACACCGGGGAGCTGTTTTTT

abundance: -
j_gene: TRBJ2-7
v_gene: TRBV10-3
d_gene: -
CDR3aa: CAARDTAYEQYF
CDR3nt: TGTGCCGCCCGGGACACAGCCTACGAGCAGTACTTC

abundance: -
j_gene: TRBJ1-3
v_gene: TRBV4-2
d_gene: -
CDR3aa: CASSQTGTDSGNTIYF
CDR3nt: TGTGCCAGCAGCCAAACCGGGACGGACTCTGGAAACACCATATATTTT

abundance: -
j_gene: TRBJ2-1
v_gene: TRBV29-1
d_gene: -
CDR3aa: CSAKRLDLGNEQFF
CDR3nt: TGCAGCGCCAAACGACTCGATTTAGGCAATGAGCAGTTCTTC

abundance: -
j_gene: TRBJ1-3
v_gene: TRBV23-1
d_gene: TRBD1
CDR3aa: CASSQHRGSGNTIYF
CDR3nt: TGCGCCAGCAGTCAACACAGGGGCTCTGGAAACACCATATATTTT

abundance: -
j_gene: TRBJ1-1
v_gene: TRBV5-1
d_gene: -
CDR3aa: CASSNYPNEAFF
CDR3nt: TGCGCCAGCAGCAACTACCCTAATGAAGCTTTCTTT

abundance: -
j_gene: TRBJ1-5
v_gene: TRBV21-1
d_gene: -
CDR3aa: CASSKVEGKNGNQPQHF
CDR3nt: TGTGCCAGCAGCAAAGTTGAGGGGAAGAACGGCAATCAGCCCCAGCATTTT

abundance: -
j_gene: TRBJ1-1
v_gene: TRBV7-3
d_gene: -
CDR3aa: CASGLTLNTEAFF
CDR3nt: TGTGCCAGTGGGTTAACCCTGAACACTGAAGCTTTCTTT

abundance: few
j_gene: TRBJ1-6
v_gene: TRBV9
d_gene: -
CDR3aa: CASSVGGFDSPLHF
CDR3nt: TGTGCCAGCAGCGTAGGAGGGTTTGATTCACCCCTCCACTTT

abundance: -
j_gene: TRBJ1-2
v_gene: TRBV12-3/TRBV12-4
d_gene: -
CDR3aa: CASSLNSIYGYTF
CDR3nt: TGTGCCAGCAGTTTAAACAGCATTTATGGCTACACCTTC

abundance: -
j_gene: TRBJ2-7
v_gene: TRBV6-2/TRBV6-3
d_gene: TRBD2
CDR3aa: CASSFSGRASYEQYF
CDR3nt: TGTGCCAGCAGTTTTAGCGGGAGGGCCTCGTACGAGCAGTACTTC

abundance: -
j_gene: TRBJ1-1
v_gene: TRBV12-3/TRBV12-4
d_gene: -
CDR3aa: CASSHRATEAFF
CDR3nt: TGTGCCAGCAGTCATAGAGCAACTGAAGCTTTCTTT

abundance: -
j_gene: TRBJ1-5
v_gene: TRBV27
d_gene: -
CDR3aa: CASSFGNWGPQHF
CDR3nt: TGTGCCAGCAGTTTCGGAAACTGGGGGCCCCAGCATTTT

abundance: -
j_gene: TRBJ2-7
v_gene: TRBV19
d_gene: -
CDR3aa: CASGTTSYEQYF
CDR3nt: TGTGCCAGTGGAACTACTTCCTACGAGCAGTACTTC

abundance: once
j_gene: TRBJ1-3
v_gene: TRBV5-6
d_gene: -
CDR3aa: CASSLDSAGNTIYF
CDR3nt: TGTGCCAGCAGCTTGGACAGCGCTGGAAACACCATATATTTT

abundance: -
j_gene: TRBJ2-6
v_gene: TRBV7-2
d_gene: TRBD1
CDR3aa: CASSLRPRGSSGANVLTF
CDR3nt: TGTGCCAGCAGCTTACGCCCCAGGGGGAGCTCTGGGGCCAACGTCCTGACTTTC

abundance: -
j_gene: TRBJ1-2
v_gene: TRBV5-8
d_gene: TRBD1
CDR3aa: CASSWGQNYGYTF
CDR3nt: TGTGCCAGCAGCTGGGGACAGAACTATGGCTACACCTTC

abundance: few
j_gene: TRBJ2-7
v_gene: TRBV27
d_gene: TRBD2
CDR3aa: CASSPPLGTSENYEQYF
CDR3nt: TGTGCCAGCAGTCCCCCCCTCGGGACTAGCGAGAACTACGAGCAGTACTTC

abundance: -
j_gene: TRBJ2-7
v_gene: TRBV5-1
d_gene: TRBD2
CDR3aa: CASSSKGLAGGSHEQYF
CDR3nt: TGCGCCAGCAGCTCGAAAGGACTAGCGGGAGGGAGCCACGAGCAGTACTTC

abundance: -
j_gene: TRBJ2-1
v_gene: TRBV27
d_gene: TRBD1
CDR3aa: CASRGDRGLRDEQFF
CDR3nt: TGTGCCAGCAGGGGTGACAGGGGACTTAGGGATGAGCAGTTCTTC

abundance: -
j_gene: TRBJ2-7
v_gene: TRBV7-2
d_gene: -
CDR3aa: CASSLDWALVYEQYF
CDR3nt: TGTGCCAGCAGTTTAGATTGGGCTCTTGTTTACGAGCAGTACTTC

abundance: -
j_gene: TRBJ2-7
v_gene: TRBV5-6
d_gene: TRBD2
CDR3aa: CASSLAGLAGTYEQYF
CDR3nt: TGTGCCAGCAGCTTGGCCGGACTAGCGGGGACCTACGAGCAGTACTTC

abundance: few
j_gene: TRBJ2-2
v_gene: TRBV27
d_gene: TRBD1
CDR3aa: CASSLKGQGVGTGELFF
CDR3nt: TGTGCCAGCAGTTTAAAAGGACAGGGTGTTGGTACCGGGGAGCTGTTTTTT

abundance: -
j_gene: TRBJ1-5
v_gene: TRBV19
d_gene: -
CDR3aa: CASTSTGGLSNQPQHF
CDR3nt: TGTGCCAGTACCTCAACGGGGGGGCTTAGCAATCAGCCCCAGCATTTT

abundance: -
j_gene: TRBJ1-3
v_gene: TRBV12-3/TRBV12-4
d_gene: -
CDR3aa: CASSLTGRHTIYF
CDR3nt: TGTGCCAGCAGTTTAACAGGGCGGCACACCATATATTTT

abundance: -
j_gene: TRBJ1-4
v_gene: TRBV28
d_gene: TRBD1
CDR3aa: CASSPGTGFEKLFF
CDR3nt: TGTGCCAGCAGCCCCGGGACAGGGTTTGAAAAACTGTTTTTT